A single sample is the source of the 18 T cell receptor beta chains below, sequenced in a study of shared clonotypes between healthy human individuals. Repertoires were generated with immunoSEQ multiplex PCR, while TCRdb's copy carries only in-frame clones and drops some. The sample holds approximately 460,000 clones, roughly three quarters seen once. Sample: PBMCs. All receptors derive from a woman in her thirties or forties in good health. Some clones in this sample may be carry-over from other donors' samples.

With regard to this clone: A much more abundant neighbour one base away suggests this may be a read error. The CDR3 loop is CSGRDRVPETQYF. The CDR3 DNA follows: TGCAGCGGCCGGGACAGGGTACCAGAGACCCAGTACTTC. The J gene is TRBJ2-5, the V gene TRBV29-1; TRBD1 aligns across 9 bases. Losses at the gene ends were 7 bases for V and 4 bases for J; bases not matched to a gene: 7. There are 13 residues in the CDR3. Germline V gene sequence: CDR1 SQVTM, CDR2 ANQGSEA. Full variable domain (missing parts from reference TRBV29-1 and TRBJ2-5): SAVISQKPSRDICQRGTSLTIQCQVDSQVTMMFWYRQQPGQSLTLIATANQGSEATYESGFVIDKFPISRPNLTFSTLTVSNMSPEDSSIYLCSGRDRVPETQYFGPGTRLLVL.

The rearrangement links TRBV28 to TRBJ2-7, with unresolved D. The CDR3 has 14 residues. Germline CDR1 and CDR2: MDHEN and SYDVKM. V gave up 5 bases and J gave up 2 bases, with 13 bases separating them. Written as DNA, the CDR3 is TGTGCCAGCAGTCTTGGGATCGGGCCCTACGAGCAGTACTTC. Its protein product is CASSLGIGPYEQYF.

This clone appeared many times. V gene TRBV4-2 combines with J gene TRBJ2-4, with D perhaps matching TRBD1 (6 bases). Germline-derived CDR1 and CDR2 are LGHNA and YNFKEQ. This CDR3 has 16 amino acids. The V end was cut by 4 bases, the J end by 8 bases, with 21 bases between. In DNA, the CDR3 is TGTGCCAGCAGCCCCATGGGGGAGAGGGGGTTTGACATTCAGTACTTC. Residues: CASSPMGERGFDIQYF.

This chain connects TRBV19 to TRBJ2-7; TRBD1 aligns across 9 bases. The CDR3 runs to 15 residues. Germline assignment: CDR1 LNHDA and CDR2 SQIVND (reference sequence). The ends lost 6 bases at V and 2 bases at J; junction bases unmatched: 8. The CDR3 bases are TGTGCCAGTAGGGATGGACAGGGGTCGACCTACGAGCAGTACTTC. It translates to CASRDGQGSTYEQYF.

The count of this clone is one. V is TRBV15 and J is TRBJ2-7; D ambiguous. The CDR3 has 14 residues. Germline V gene data show CDR1 as LNHNV and CDR2 as YYDKDF (reference sequence). The V end was cut by 0 bases, the J end by 0 bases, with 6 bases between. The CDR3 protein is CATSRETISYEQYF. The DNA of the CDR3 is TGTGCCACCAGCAGAGAGACAATCTCCTACGAGCAGTACTTC.

The CDR3: CASNTPGLDFEQYF. The CDR3 bases are TGTGCCAGCAACACACCGGGACTAGACTTCGAGCAGTACTTC. The rearrangement uses TRBV9 and TRBJ2-7; 8 bases line up with TRBD2. With V trimmed by 6 bases and J by 6 bases, 11 bases remained unmatched. CDR1 is SGDLS and CDR2 is YYNGEE in the germline V gene. CDR3 length: 14 amino acids.

This sequence joins TRBV30 and TRBJ1-3; D is uncertain. CDR3 length: 11 residues. Germline lookup yields CDR1 GTSNPN and CDR2 SVGIG (reference sequence). V lost 5 bases and J 0 bases, leaving 2 bases between the germline ends. The CDR3 DNA follows: TGTGCCTGGGGCTCTGGAAACACCATATATTTT. Protein: CAWGSGNTIYF.

As DNA, the CDR3 is TGTGCCAGCAGCAACTCCGACAGGAGGGTTATTGAGATTACCTACGAGCAGTACTTC. Amino acids: CASSNSDRRVIEITYEQYF. The chain uses TRBV21-1 and TRBJ2-7. TRBV21-1 is assigned pseudogene status. CDR3 length equals 19 residues.

The chain employs TRBV11-2 and TRBJ2-3, with no clear D. From germline, CDR1 is SGHAT and CDR2 FQNNGV. Trimming stripped 2 bases from V and 9 bases from J, with 12 bases between. This CDR3 is built from 13 residues. The CDR3 loop reads CASSLSATPTQYF. The DNA of the CDR3 is TGTGCCAGCAGCTTAAGTGCTACCCCAACGCAGTATTTT.

This chain joins TRBV7-9 and TRBJ2-5; D is unclear. V lost 2 bases and J lost 7, with 17 bases in between. This CDR3 is 15 amino acids long. CDR1 is SEHNR and CDR2 is FQNEAQ in the germline V gene (reference sequence). The CDR3 nucleotides are TGTGCCAGCAGCTTAAGCGCGGACGTGCTCCGGACCCAGTACTTC. Encoded protein: CASSLSADVLRTQYF.

The chain combines TRBV7-2 with TRBJ2-7, with 8 bases that match TRBD2. This CDR3 spans 14 amino acids. Germline CDR1 is SGHTA and CDR2 is FQGNSA. With V trimmed by 5 bases and J by 12 bases, 15 bases remained unmatched. CDR3: CASSPGGVGGQAYF. The CDR3 coding sequence is TGTGCCAGCAGCCCCGGGGGGGTGGGAGGTCAAGCGTACTTC.

The rearrangement uses TRBV7-9 and TRBJ1-1; TRBD1 is a possible D gene (5 bases). V lost 0 bases to trimming and J lost 0 bases, with 8 bases between them. Germline loops: CDR1 SEHNR, CDR2 FQNEAQ (reference sequence). The CDR3 extends over 15 amino acids. The CDR3 here is CASSLARGMNTEAFF. In DNA form, the CDR3 reads TGTGCCAGCAGCTTAGCCCGGGGCATGAACACTGAAGCTTTCTTT.

The genes are TRBV15 and TRBJ1-1; TRBD1 might be the D (6 bases). CDR1 LNHNV and CDR2 YYDKDF come from the germline V gene (reference sequence). The CDR3 has 17 residues. The germline V and J ends were trimmed by 2 bases and 0 bases, with 16 bases remaining between them. CDR3 in DNA: TGTGCCACCAGCAGAACCTGGGGGCAGGGAATGAACACTGAAGCTTTCTTT. Translating it yields CATSRTWGQGMNTEAFF.

This chain joins TRBV25-1 and TRBJ2-1; D is possibly TRBD1 or TRBD2 (5 bases each). Deletions cut 4 bases from V and 7 bases from J, with 14 bases between. Germline V CDR1 and CDR2: MGHDK, SYGVNS. This CDR3 contains 14 residues. The chain's CDR3 is CASSGVRDANEQFF. As DNA, the CDR3 is TGTGCCAGCAGTGGGGTTAGGGACGCTAATGAGCAGTTCTTC.

In the case of this clone: A far larger clone is one nucleotide away, so this likely arose from a read error. This CDR3 is also generated by other DNA sequences in the sample. The chain employs TRBV18 and TRBJ2-7; the D gene is possibly TRBD2 (6 bases). The V gene's germline CDR1 is KGHSH and CDR2 LQKENI. Trimming took 3 bases from V and 7 from J, leaving 10 bases between them. This CDR3 region has 12 residues. CDR3 in amino acids: CASSPSGEEQYF. CDR3 nucleotides: TGTGCCAGCTCACCGTCGGGAGAAGAGCAGTACTTC.

Of note for this clone: Possible read error: a much larger clone is one base away. In the same sample, other DNA sequences code for this CDR3. The V and J genes are TRBV4-1 and TRBJ1-3; no clear D gene. This CDR3 is built from 14 residues. Germline V CDR1 and CDR2: MGHRA, YSYEKL. CDR3: CASSQWGGGNTIYF. The CDR3 nucleotides read TGTGCCAGCAGCCAATGGGGAGGAGGAAACACCATATATTTT.

The V gene is TRBV7-2, the J gene TRBJ2-1, with TRBD2 as a possible D gene (6 bases). Germline V gene sequence: CDR1 SGHTA, CDR2 FQGNSA. The CDR3 runs to 12 residues. V was trimmed by 4 bases and J by 7 bases, leaving 8 bases between them. The DNA of the CDR3 is TGTGCCAGCAGCTCCAGCGGGAATGAGCAGTTCTTC. This sequence encodes CASSSSGNEQFF.

On this clone: This is likely an artifact of a read error, given a far larger clone one base away. Other nucleotide sequences in the sample specify the same CDR3. V usage is TRBV6-5 and J usage is TRBJ1-1; tentative D call: TRBD1 (5 bases). The CDR3 is 15 residues long. Per the germline V gene, CDR1 is MNHEY and CDR2 is SVGAGI. DNA for the CDR3: TGTGCCAGCAGTTACTCGGGACGGGCGAACACTGAAGCCTTCTTT. Its translation: CASSYSGRANTEAFF.